The clone carrying this T cell receptor (beta chain) was seen just once. A much larger clone lies a single base off, so this may be a read error. This record comes from a study of molecular identifiers for immune sequencing clone quantification. Previously reported methods and listed TCR primers produced the bulk TCR libraries. TCRdb reanalysed the PCR reads using MiXCR and keeps one entry per CDR3 protein. The table lists around 100,000 distinct CDR3 sequences, 35% of them singletons. Using a CD8+CD4-CCR7+CD45RA+ phenotype, naive CD8 T cells were sorted. The germline CDR1 and CDR2 sequences are MDHEN and SYDVKM. This CDR3 contains 13 residues. V lost 3 bases to trimming and J lost 5 bases, with 11 bases between them.

V gene TRBV28 combines with J gene TRBJ2-7; tentatively, D is TRBD1 (5 bases). The sequence was collected from a human donor in good health. Some libraries in this study had Jurkat cell RNA spiked in. Specimen: naive CD8+ T cells from blood, with Jurkat cell RNA spiked in. Subset: FACS-sorted CD8+CD4-CCR7+CD45RA+ naive T cells. The CDR3: CASSLGQANEQYF. In nucleotides, the CDR3 is TGTGCCAGCAGTTTGGGGCAGGCCAACGAGCAGTACTTC.